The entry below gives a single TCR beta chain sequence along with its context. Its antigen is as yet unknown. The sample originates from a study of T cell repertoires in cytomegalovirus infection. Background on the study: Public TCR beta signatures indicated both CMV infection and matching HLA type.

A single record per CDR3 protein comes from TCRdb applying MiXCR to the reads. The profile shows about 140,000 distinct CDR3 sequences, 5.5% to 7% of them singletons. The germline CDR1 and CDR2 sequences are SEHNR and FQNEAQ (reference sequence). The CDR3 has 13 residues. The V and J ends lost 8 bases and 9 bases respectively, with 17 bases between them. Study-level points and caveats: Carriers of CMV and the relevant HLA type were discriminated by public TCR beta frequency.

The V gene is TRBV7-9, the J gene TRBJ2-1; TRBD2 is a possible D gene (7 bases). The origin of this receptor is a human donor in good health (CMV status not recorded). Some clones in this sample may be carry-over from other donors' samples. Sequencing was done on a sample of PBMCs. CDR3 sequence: CASGTGGPGEQFF. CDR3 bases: TGTGCCAGCGGGACCGGGGGGCCCGGTGAGCAGTTCTTC.